This TCR beta chain came from a study of T cell responses to AZD1222 COVID-19 vaccine. Study observations and caveats: Nearly half of spike-specific TCRs reportedly target variant regions that are unmutated in the B.1.351 and B.1.1.7 variants. Spike-specific TCR breadth and depth rose after two AZD1222 doses.

TCRdb keeps only in-frame clones here, not all; method: immunoSEQ multiplex PCR. Here the sample spans approximately 200,000 clones, approximately 93% being singletons. A remark on this clone: Its antigen is not identified.

Germline V gene lookup returns CDR1 SEHNR and CDR2 FQNEAQ (reference sequence). CDR3 length equals 16 residues. V was clipped by 5 bases and J by 4 bases; unmatched bases: 10. Whether given at about 4 or about 12 weeks, second doses were pooled. This specimen was peripheral blood, taken 28 days after the second AZD1222 dose. The TCR sequence derives from an adult who received the AZD1222 COVID-19 vaccine. The chain combines TRBV7-9 with TRBJ2-7, with 11 bases matching TRBD2. The CDR3 DNA is TGTGCCAGCAGCCACATAGCGGGAGGGCCTGTTTACGAGCAGTACTTC. Translation gives CASSHIAGGPVYEQYF.